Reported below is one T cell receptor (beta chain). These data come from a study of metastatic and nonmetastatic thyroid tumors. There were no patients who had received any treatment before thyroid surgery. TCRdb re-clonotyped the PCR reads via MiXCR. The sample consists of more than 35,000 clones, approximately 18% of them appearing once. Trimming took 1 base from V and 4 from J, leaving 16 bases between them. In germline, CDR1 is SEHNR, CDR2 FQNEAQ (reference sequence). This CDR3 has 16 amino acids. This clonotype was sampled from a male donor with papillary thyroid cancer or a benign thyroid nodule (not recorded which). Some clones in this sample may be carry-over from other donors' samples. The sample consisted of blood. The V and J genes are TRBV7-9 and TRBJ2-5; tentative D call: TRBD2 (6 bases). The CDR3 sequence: CASSLVIGSGRETQYF. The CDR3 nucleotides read TGTGCCAGCAGCTTAGTAATTGGTAGCGGCCGAGAGACCCAGTACTTC.